The entry below describes one TCR beta chain. No antigen is known for it. Vbeta (60) and Jbeta (13) primers were used in the PCR. Profiled with immunoSEQ multiplex PCR; TCRdb holds only in-frame clones, not every one. This table has roughly 130,000 clones, around 65% appearing once. This entry comes from a study of cytomegalovirus exposure and HLA in healthy donors. V gave up 5 bases and J gave up 3 bases, with 25 bases separating them. The CDR3 totals 18 residues. Germline CDR1 SGHTA, CDR2 FQGNSA. Study findings and constraints: In a later analysis, TCR beta V- and J-gene trimming was associated with a missense DCLRE1C variant.

The sequenced sample consisted of PBMCs. The chain employs TRBV7-2 and TRBJ1-1; tentative D call: TRBD1 (6 bases). The clonotype comes from a woman in her sixties or seventies in good health and CMV-seronegative. The CDR3 sequence is CASSSRPQGRVVYTEAFF. Written as DNA, the CDR3 is TGTGCCAGCAGCAGCCGGCCGCAGGGGCGGGTAGTGTACACTGAAGCTTTCTTT.